The sequence of this T cell receptor beta chain was determined in a study of T cell repertoires in cytomegalovirus infection. Study-wide background: It can be stated that public TCR beta signatures indicated CMV infection as well as a matching HLA type.

The length of the CDR3 is 12 residues. The germline gives CDR1 SGHNT, CDR2 YENEEA. V lost 5 bases to trimming and J lost 2 bases, with 6 bases between them. With regard to this clonotype: Its antigen is currently unknown.

General study points: Predominance within the ex vivo response was attributable to HLA-C-restricted CMV-specific TCR beta clonotypes.

TCRdb reprocessed the reads with MiXCR, giving one entry per CDR3 protein. The sample records 200,000 to 300,000 distinct CDR3 sequences, roughly an eighth being singletons. Sequencing was performed on PBMCs. This sequence originates from a human donor in good health (CMV status not recorded). Some clones in this sample may be carry-over from other donors' samples. J is TRBJ1-2 and V is TRBV11-3; D perhaps matches TRBD1 (6 bases). CDR3 in DNA: TGTGCCAGCAGCGACAGGAACTATGGCTACACCTTC. Its translation: CASSDRNYGYTF.